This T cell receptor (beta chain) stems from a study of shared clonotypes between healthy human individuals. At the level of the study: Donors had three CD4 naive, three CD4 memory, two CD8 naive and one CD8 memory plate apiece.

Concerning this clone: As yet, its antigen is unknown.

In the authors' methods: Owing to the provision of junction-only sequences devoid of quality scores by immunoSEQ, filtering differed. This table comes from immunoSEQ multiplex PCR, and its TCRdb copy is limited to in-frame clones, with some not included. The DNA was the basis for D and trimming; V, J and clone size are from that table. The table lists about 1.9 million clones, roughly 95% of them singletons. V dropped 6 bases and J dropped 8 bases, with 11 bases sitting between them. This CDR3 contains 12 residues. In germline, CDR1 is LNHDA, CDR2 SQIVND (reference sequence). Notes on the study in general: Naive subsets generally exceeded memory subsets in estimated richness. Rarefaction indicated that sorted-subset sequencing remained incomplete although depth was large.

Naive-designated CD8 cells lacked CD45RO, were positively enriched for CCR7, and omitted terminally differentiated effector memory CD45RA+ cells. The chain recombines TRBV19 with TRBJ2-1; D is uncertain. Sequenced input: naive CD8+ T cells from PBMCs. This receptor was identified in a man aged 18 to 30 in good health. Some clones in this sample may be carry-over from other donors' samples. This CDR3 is CASSYTAYEQFF. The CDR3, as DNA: TGTGCCAGTAGCTACACAGCTTATGAGCAGTTCTTC.